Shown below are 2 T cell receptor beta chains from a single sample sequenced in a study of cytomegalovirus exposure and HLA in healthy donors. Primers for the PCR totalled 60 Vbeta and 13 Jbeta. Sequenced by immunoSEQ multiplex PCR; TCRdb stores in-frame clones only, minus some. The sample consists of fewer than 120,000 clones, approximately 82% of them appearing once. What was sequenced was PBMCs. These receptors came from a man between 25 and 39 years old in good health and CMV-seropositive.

The CDR3 DNA sequence: TGTGCCTGGAGTGGAGGGACAGGGACTGAAAAACTGTTTTTT. Its protein is CAWSGGTGTEKLFF. J is TRBJ1-4 and V is TRBV30; 9 nucleotides align to TRBD1. CDR1 is GTSNPN, CDR2 SVGIG, per germline (reference sequence). The CDR3 spans 14 residues. V shed 1 base, J shed 7 bases, and the junction held 4 bases outside the gene matches.

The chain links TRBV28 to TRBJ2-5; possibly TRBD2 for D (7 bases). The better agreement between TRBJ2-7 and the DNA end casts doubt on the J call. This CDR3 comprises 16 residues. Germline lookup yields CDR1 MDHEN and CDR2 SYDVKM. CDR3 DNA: TGTGCCAGCAGTTTATTGGGAGGGGGGGCGTTTTACGAGCAGTACTTC. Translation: CASSLLGGGAFYEQYF.